This TCR beta chain was obtained from a study of T cells expressing NK-cell markers. The study's findings and limits: The study found these clonotypes also leading the CD3+CD56-NKG2C+ fraction in a few donors.

This CDR3 has 16 amino acids. CDR1 and CDR2 from the germline V gene are MDHEN and SYDVKM. TCRdb re-called the 5' RACE reads; one entry per CDR3 protein, DNA not given. This sample's clone table lists under 600,000 distinct CDR3 sequences. As regards this clonotype: Antigen: not known.

The source of this sequence is a woman in her fifties or sixties in good health. This chain uses TRBV28 with TRBJ2-7; TCRdb names TRBD1, which stays unverified in the absence of DNA. Sequenced material: blood T cells: a sorted CD56 or NKG2C T cell subset, CD4+ or CD8+ T cells, or bulk PBMC T cells (not recorded which). CDR3 protein: CASQPHKTGGRYEQYF.